This paragraph reports one T cell receptor beta chain. The antigen remains unidentified. The PCR used 60 Vbeta and 13 Jbeta primers. The table came from immunoSEQ multiplex PCR; TCRdb's copy has only in-frame clones and leaves some out. This table holds 45,000 to 55,000 clones. The data stem from a study of cytomegalovirus exposure and HLA in healthy donors. Overall study results and limits: The productive fraction for most TCR beta V segments was about 87% or about 30% in an earlier analysis. The authors listed around 150 TCR beta chains as cytomegalovirus-associated. Presence/absence analyses assumed roughly uniform sequencing depth across donors.

Per the germline V gene, CDR1 is GTSNPN and CDR2 is SVGIG (reference sequence). Trimming stripped 0 bases from V and 5 bases from J, with 10 bases between. This CDR3 contains 13 residues. The chain has TRBV30 and TRBJ1-1; D is ambiguous. The sequence came from a male donor in good health and CMV-seropositive. Sequencing used PBMCs. The CDR3 bases are TGTGCCTGGAGTGTAGGCCGGGGTACTGAAGCTTTCTTT. Translating gives CAWSVGRGTEAFF. The whole variable domain, filled in from reference TRBV30 and TRBJ1-1, reads SQTIHQWPATLVQPVGSPLSLECTVEGTSNPNLYWYRQAAGRGLQLLFYSVGIGQISSEVPQNLSASRPQDRQFILSSKKLLLSDSGFYLCAWSVGRGTEAFFGQGTRLTVV.